A selection of T cell receptor beta chains follows, all from one sample in a study of T cell responses to AZD1222 COVID-19 vaccine. Generated by immunoSEQ multiplex PCR, the TCRdb table keeps only in-frame clones and is missing some. There are roughly 70,000 clones in the sample; roughly 89% occur only once, and approximately 8.6% lies in the top ten. The sample in question was peripheral blood, obtained 28 days after the second AZD1222 dose. The receptor source for this set is an adult who received the AZD1222 COVID-19 vaccine. The CDR3 runs from the conserved cysteine through the conserved F or W. Each record gives: V gene, D gene, J gene, clone size, CDR3 DNA, CDR3 protein. D genes are given only for firm matches. The size field is filled for only some rows; it gives once, few, many or a size class.

V: TRBV18
D: -
J: TRBJ2-1
size: -
DNA: TGTGCCAGCTCACCATTGGCAAGACTAGGCCAGCAGTTCTTC
CDR3: CASSPLARLGQQFF

V: TRBV28
D: -
J: TRBJ1-1
size: -
DNA: TGTGCCAGCAGTTTATTAGTAAGTGAAGCTTTCTTT
CDR3: CASSLLVSEAFF

V: TRBV7-2
D: -
J: TRBJ1-2
size: -
DNA: TGTGCCAGCAGTCCCACGGGGCACTATGGCTACACCTTC
CDR3: CASSPTGHYGYTF

V: TRBV6-6
D: TRBD1
J: TRBJ1-2
size: -
DNA: TGTGCCAGCGCCGGGACAGTCTATGGCTACACCTTC
CDR3: CASAGTVYGYTF

V: TRBV7-2
D: -
J: TRBJ2-1
size: -
DNA: TGTGCCAGCAGCTTAGGGTTGGCCCCCTACAATGAGCAGTTCTTC
CDR3: CASSLGLAPYNEQFF

V: TRBV28
D: TRBD2
J: TRBJ2-5
size: -
DNA: TGTGCCAGCAGCCCCACGGCGGGGGTGACCCAGTACTTC
CDR3: CASSPTAGVTQYF

V: TRBV9
D: -
J: TRBJ1-1
size: -
DNA: TGTGCCAGCAGCGTAGTCGGACCAAACACTGAAGCTTTCTTT
CDR3: CASSVVGPNTEAFF

V: TRBV27
D: -
J: TRBJ1-5
size: -
DNA: TGTGCCAGCAGTCCTTCAGTGGCCCCCAATCAGCCCCAGCATTTT
CDR3: CASSPSVAPNQPQHF

V: TRBV3-1/TRBV3-2
D: -
J: TRBJ1-3
size: -
DNA: TGTGCCAGCAGCCAAGGTGGGAACACCATATATTTT
CDR3: CASSQGGNTIYF

V: TRBV9
D: -
J: TRBJ2-3
size: once
DNA: TGTGCCAGCAGCGTAGACCCCCTAGTGGGAACGTATACGCAGTATTTT
CDR3: CASSVDPLVGTYTQYF

V: TRBV7-3
D: TRBD1
J: TRBJ1-6
size: once
DNA: TGTGCCAGCAGCCAGGGACAGGGGACCTCACCCCTCCACTTT
CDR3: CASSQGQGTSPLHF

V: TRBV12-3/TRBV12-4
D: TRBD1
J: TRBJ2-7
size: -
DNA: TGTGCCAGCAGTTTAGAGAACAGGGGTGCGCAGTACTTC
CDR3: CASSLENRGAQYF

V: TRBV5-1
D: TRBD1
J: TRBJ2-2
size: few
DNA: TGCGCCAGCAGCTTGGGGACAGGGAACACCGGGGAGCTGTTTTTT
CDR3: CASSLGTGNTGELFF

V: TRBV9
D: -
J: TRBJ1-6
size: -
DNA: TGTGCCAGCAGCGCCACCGGGACGGAAAATTCACCCCTCCACTTT
CDR3: CASSATGTENSPLHF

V: TRBV7-9
D: TRBD1
J: TRBJ1-5
size: -
DNA: TGTGCCAGCAGCTTATCAGGGGGAAGCAATCAGCCCCAGCATTTT
CDR3: CASSLSGGSNQPQHF

V: TRBV12-5
D: TRBD1
J: TRBJ1-1
size: -
DNA: TGTGCTAGTGGTAAGGGGGCGCGCACTGAAGCTTTCTTT
CDR3: CASGKGARTEAFF

V: TRBV7-9
D: TRBD1
J: TRBJ1-4
size: -
DNA: TGTGCCAGCAGCCTTCAACAGGGGTTTAATGAAAAACTGTTTTTT
CDR3: CASSLQQGFNEKLFF

V: TRBV2
D: -
J: TRBJ1-2
size: once
DNA: TGTGCCAGCAGTGACAACAGGAACTATGGCTACACCTTC
CDR3: CASSDNRNYGYTF

V: TRBV7-9
D: -
J: TRBJ1-1
size: -
DNA: TGTGCCAGCAGCTTAGATGAGGGAACTGAAGCTTTCTTT
CDR3: CASSLDEGTEAFF

V: TRBV5-1
D: TRBD1
J: TRBJ2-2
size: -
DNA: TGCGCCAGCAGCTACCGGGACAGCCAGACCGGGGAGCTGTTTTTT
CDR3: CASSYRDSQTGELFF

V: TRBV11-2
D: -
J: TRBJ2-7
size: -
DNA: TGTGCCAGCAGCTTACCGCCCGGGGCAGTGGGCCGGGACGAGCAGTACTTC
CDR3: CASSLPPGAVGRDEQYF

V: TRBV7-2
D: -
J: TRBJ2-2
size: -
DNA: TGTGCCAGCAGCTTGGGCACCGGGGAGCTGTTTTTT
CDR3: CASSLGTGELFF

V: TRBV2
D: -
J: TRBJ2-5
size: -
DNA: TGTGCCAGCACCTCTACCCGGGAACAAGAGACCCAGTACTTC
CDR3: CASTSTREQETQYF

V: TRBV6-5
D: TRBD1
J: TRBJ1-6
size: -
DNA: TGTGCCAGCAGTTCTTGGGACAGCTCTTCACCCCTCCACTTT
CDR3: CASSSWDSSSPLHF

V: TRBV28
D: TRBD1
J: TRBJ2-7
size: -
DNA: TGTGCCGCCTGGGGTGGGACAGGGATCTACGAGCAGTACTTC
CDR3: CAAWGGTGIYEQYF

V: TRBV19
D: -
J: TRBJ2-2
size: -
DNA: TGTGCCAGTAGTAGAAGTAACACCGGGGAGCTGTTTTTT
CDR3: CASSRSNTGELFF